These T cell receptor beta chains were read from a single sample in a study of glioma-infiltrating T cells. TCRdb analysed the multiplex PCR reads with MiXCR anew, one entry per CDR3 protein. Counted here are more than 85,000 distinct CDR3 sequences, 20% to 30% occurring once; the ten biggest clones make up 35%. Sequenced sample: glioma tissue, nonneoplastic brain tissue, or PBMCs (not recorded which). These receptors originate from a human donor with low-grade glioma or glioblastoma, undergoing nonglioma brain surgery, or in good health (not recorded which). CDR3s include the opening cysteine and the closing phenylalanine or tryptophan. A D gene is named only where the DNA matches it firmly. Size is stated for part of the rows, as once, few or many counts, or as a class when the clone is expanded.

d_call j_call clone_size v_call cdr3_nt cdr3_aa
TRBD1 TRBJ1-1 many TRBV6-2/TRBV6-3 TGTGCCAGCAGATATACCGGGACAGGGTGGAAGAACACTGAAGCTTTCTTT CASRYTGTGWKNTEAFF
TRBD2 TRBJ2-3 many TRBV6-1 TGTGCCAGCAAAACTAGCGGGGCCCAGGACACGCAGTATTTT CASKTSGAQDTQYF
TRBD2 TRBJ2-7 many TRBV27 TGTGCCAGCAGTTTAAGGACTAGCGGCCCCTACGAGCAGTACTTC CASSLRTSGPYEQYF
TRBD1 TRBJ1-4 few TRBV4-1 TGCGCCAGCAGCCGCGGACAGGGGGTTGAAAAACTGTTTTTT CASSRGQGVEKLFF
TRBD1 TRBJ2-7 few TRBV12-3/TRBV12-4 TGTGCCAGCAGTCCGAGGACAGGGGCACGCTACGAGCAGTACTTC CASSPRTGARYEQYF
TRBD1 TRBJ2-7 few TRBV5-1 TGCGCCAGCAGCTGGAACCCGGGACAGGGCTCCTACGAGCAGTACTTC CASSWNPGQGSYEQYF
NA TRBJ2-7 many TRBV2 TGTGCCAGCATTAAGGACAGTGTGGGGTACGAGCAGTACTTC CASIKDSVGYEQYF
TRBD1 TRBJ2-7 many TRBV28 TGTGCCAGCAGTTTTCAGATTAGGGGGCTCTACGAGCAGTACTTC CASSFQIRGLYEQYF
NA TRBJ1-5 many TRBV4-1 TGCGCCAGCAGCCATGGAGCGGGAAAACGGGAACAGCCCCAGCATTTT CASSHGAGKREQPQHF
NA TRBJ2-1 NA TRBV28 TGCGCCAGCAGTTTACGAGCGTACACCTCCAATGAGCAGTTCTTC CASSLRAYTSNEQFF
TRBD1 TRBJ2-3 many TRBV15 TGTGCCACCAGCAGAGATCCGACAGGGGCAGATACGCAGTATTTT CATSRDPTGADTQYF
TRBD1 TRBJ2-7 NA TRBV6-2/TRBV6-3 TGTTCCAGTGCAGGGGGCGAGCAGTACTTC CSSAGGEQYF
NA TRBJ2-3 many TRBV14 TGTGCCAGCACTCTTGCCGGAGTCACAGATACGCAGTATTTT CASTLAGVTDTQYF
TRBD2 TRBJ2-1 NA TRBV12-3/TRBV12-4 TGTGCCAGCAGTTCCTATAGCGGGGACTACAATGAGCAGTTCTTC CASSSYSGDYNEQFF
NA TRBJ2-3 many TRBV20-1 TGCAGTGTCGAGTCAGTTGGCACAGATACGCAGTATTTT CSVESVGTDTQYF
NA TRBJ2-7 many TRBV6-6 TGTGCCAGCAGTTACTCCGTATATGGGGGCAAAGGCTACGAGCAGTACTTC CASSYSVYGGKGYEQYF
NA TRBJ1-1 many TRBV20-1 TGCAGTGCTAGAGGAGGGACGATGGCTTTCTTT CSARGGTMAFF
TRBD1 TRBJ1-2 many TRBV20-1 TGCAGTGCTAGAGCCTTTCAAGAGACAGGGGGACGGTATGGCTACACCTTC CSARAFQETGGRYGYTF
TRBD1 TRBJ1-3 few TRBV29-1 TGCAGCGCTTCGGACAGGGGGGACGGAAACACCATATATTTT CSASDRGDGNTIYF
NA TRBJ1-2 NA TRBV29-1 TGCAGCGTTGCAGGGACTGGCTACACCTTC CSVAGTGYTF
NA TRBJ2-7 many TRBV7-9 TGTGCCAGCAGCTTAGAACCCCTGACCCACGAGCAGTACTTC CASSLEPLTHEQYF
NA TRBJ1-1 many TRBV15 TGTGCCACCGGGGATGGGACGATGAACACTGAAGCTTTCTTT CATGDGTMNTEAFF
NA TRBJ1-1 many TRBV6-4 TGTGCCAGCAGTGCAACTTACGGAAACACTGAAGCTTTCTTT CASSATYGNTEAFF
NA TRBJ2-3 many TRBV20-1 TGCAGTGCTAGAGATGCGGCCTCTAGCACAGATACGCAGTATTTT CSARDAASSTDTQYF
TRBD2 TRBJ2-7 many TRBV20-1 TGCAGTGCTAGACTAGCGGGTTTGTCCTACGAGCAGTACTTC CSARLAGLSYEQYF
TRBD1 TRBJ2-1 many TRBV3-1 TGTGCCAGCAGTGATGGGACAGGCAATGAGCAGTTCTTC CASSDGTGNEQFF
NA TRBJ1-5 many TRBV12-3/TRBV12-4 TGTGCCAGCACCAGGACGTTCAGCAATCAGCCCCAGCATTTT CASTRTFSNQPQHF
TRBD2 TRBJ2-7 many TRBV29-1 TGCAGCGTCAAAACTAGCGGGTTCTACGAGCAGTACTTC CSVKTSGFYEQYF
TRBD2 TRBJ2-7 NA TRBV7-9 TGTGCCAGCAGCCGGATGGGGACTAGTACCTACTTC CASSRMGTSTYF